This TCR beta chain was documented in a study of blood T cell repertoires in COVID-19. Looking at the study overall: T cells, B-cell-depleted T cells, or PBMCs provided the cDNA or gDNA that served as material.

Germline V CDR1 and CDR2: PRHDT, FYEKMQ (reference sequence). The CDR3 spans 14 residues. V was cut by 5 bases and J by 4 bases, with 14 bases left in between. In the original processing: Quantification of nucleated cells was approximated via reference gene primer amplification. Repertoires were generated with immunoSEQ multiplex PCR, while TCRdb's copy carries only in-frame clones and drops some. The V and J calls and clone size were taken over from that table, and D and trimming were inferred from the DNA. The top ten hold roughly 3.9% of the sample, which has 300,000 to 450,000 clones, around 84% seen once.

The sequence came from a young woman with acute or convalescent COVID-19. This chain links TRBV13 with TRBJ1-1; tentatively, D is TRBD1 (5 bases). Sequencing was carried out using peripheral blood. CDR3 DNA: TGTGCCAGCAGCCTTGGACGGGGGGGCACTGAAGCTTTCTTT. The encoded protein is CASSLGRGGTEAFF.